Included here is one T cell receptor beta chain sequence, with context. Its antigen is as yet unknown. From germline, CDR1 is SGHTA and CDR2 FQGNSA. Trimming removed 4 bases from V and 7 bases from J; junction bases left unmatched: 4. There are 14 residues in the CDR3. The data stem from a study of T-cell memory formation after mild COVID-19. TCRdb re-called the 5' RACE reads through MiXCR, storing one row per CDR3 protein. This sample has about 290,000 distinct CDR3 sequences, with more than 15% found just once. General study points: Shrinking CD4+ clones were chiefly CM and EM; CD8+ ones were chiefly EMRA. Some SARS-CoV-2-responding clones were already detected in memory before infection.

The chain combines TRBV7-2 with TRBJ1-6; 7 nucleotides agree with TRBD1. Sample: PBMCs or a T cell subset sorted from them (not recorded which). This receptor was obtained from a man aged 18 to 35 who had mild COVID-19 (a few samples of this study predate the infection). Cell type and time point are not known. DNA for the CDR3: TGTGCCAGCAGCTCGGGACAGAGAAATTCACCCCTCCACTTT. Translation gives CASSSGQRNSPLHF.